The clone carrying this T cell receptor (beta chain) was detected many times. No antigen is known for it. TCRbeta library construction was performed incorporating unique molecular identifiers. In TCRdb, the PCR reads were re-called with MiXCR into one record per CDR3 protein. The sample lists about 70,000 distinct CDR3 sequences; approximately 11% were seen once. The V end lost 3 bases, the J end lost 7 bases, and 10 bases lay between the germline ends. The CDR3 totals 14 residues. The record originates from a study of T-cell reconstitution after alpha-beta-depleted transplantation in children. Whole-study results and caveats: About two months after transplant, alpha-beta T cells reportedly came from several hundred expanded graft clones. The authors attributed T-cell counts and diversity one year after transplant mostly to newly produced T cells.

The chain uses TRBV12-3 or TRBV12-4 and TRBJ1-6; a weak D match, TRBD1 (5 bases). The TCR originated in a boy between 10 and 17 years old with acute myeloid leukemia, due to receive a stem cell transplant. The source material was PBMCs, sampled before TCRalphabeta/CD19-depleted stem cell transplant. The CDR3 coding sequence is TGTGCCAGCAGTTTCTTACAGGCAAATTCACCCCTCCACTTT. Its protein is CASSFLQANSPLHF.